This T cell receptor (beta chain) was retrieved from a study of technical replicates of blood from several donors (dated by TCRdb to the late 2010s). A word on this clone: No cognate antigen has been identified for it. No much larger clone is present one base from it, and per-base qualities are unavailable.

V is pared back by 4 bases and J by 3 bases, with 10 bases lying between the germline termini. The germline V gene sets CDR1 to SGHNT and CDR2 to YENEEA. Reading from cysteine to phenylalanine, the CDR3 counts 13 amino acids. The CDR3 DNA has 39 bases and is translated from base 1. Receptors were amplified or captured by the immunoSEQ multiplex PCR assay. Here the immuneACCESS table is served through TCRdb, limited to in-frame sequences with V and J called. Missing clones are a known gap in these copies; in checked studies unresolved V genes cover under half, and the rest lacks a known reason. The sample yields roughly 73,000 clones; about 92% were counted once. The ten largest clones represent about 0.25% of the sample.

The source material was T cells isolated from PBMCs. The receptor was isolated from a human donor in good health. The sequence links TRBV11-3 to TRBJ2-7; matching of 6 bases hints at TRBD2 as the D gene. The DNA sequence follows: TGTGCCAGCAGCTCCCTAGCGTACTACGAGCAGTACTTC. Its coded protein is CASSSLAYYEQYF.